The 10 T cell receptor beta chains in this list originate from one sample, sequenced in a study of beta chain features in type 1 diabetes. Expressed TCRB transcripts were sequenced because the isolated RNA had all been reverse transcribed beforehand. Profiled with immunoSEQ multiplex PCR; TCRdb holds only in-frame clones, not every one. The sample lists about 160,000 clones, 7.5% to 10% occurring once. The specimen sequenced was central memory CD4+ T cells from blood. The receptors stem from a man younger than 35 in good health.

The rearrangement joins TRBV7-3 to TRBJ2-5, with TRBD2 matching over 16 bases. This CDR3 has 17 residues. Unmatched junction bases numbered 6, after V lost 3 bases and J lost 5 bases. Germline CDR1 is SGHTA and CDR2 is FQGTGA. The chain's CDR3 is CASSFGTSGGAGETQYF. The CDR3 nucleotides are TGTGCCAGCAGCTTCGGGACTAGCGGGGGGGCTGGGGAGACCCAGTACTTC. The entire variable domain, with the rest obtained from reference TRBV7-3 and TRBJ2-5, is as follows: GAGVSQTPSNKVTEKGKYVELRCDPISGHTALYWYRQSLGQGPEFLIYFQGTGAADDSGLPNDRFFAVRPEGSVSTLKIQRTERGDSAVYLCASSFGTSGGAGETQYFGPGTRLLVL.

The V call is TRBV28, the J call TRBJ1-5, with 9 positions matching TRBD1. CDR3 size: 16 residues. V lost 5 bases and J lost 2; bases outside the gene matches: 7. CDR1 and CDR2 from the germline V gene are MDHEN and SYDVKM. CDR3 amino acids: CASSPRDRAGNQPQHF. For the CDR3, the DNA is TGTGCCAGCAGTCCAAGGGACAGGGCGGGCAATCAGCCCCAGCATTTT.

DNA of the CDR3: TGTGCCAGCAGGGATCCTAGACAGGGGGCTAATCAGCCCCAGCATTTT. Translating gives CASRDPRQGANQPQHF. The chain carries TRBV2 and TRBJ1-5; 10 bases agree with TRBD1. Germline-derived CDR1 and CDR2 are SNHLY and FYNNEI. The CDR3 totals 16 residues. Unmatched junction bases numbered 9, after V lost 6 bases and J lost 4 bases.

The chain combines TRBV10-3 with TRBJ2-7, with TRBD1 matching 11 bases. V shed 10 bases, J shed 2 bases, and the junction held 7 bases outside the gene matches. Per germline, CDR1 ENHRY and CDR2 SYGVKD. This CDR3 has 14 amino acids. The CDR3 here is CATRPGQGAYEQYF. Here the CDR3 DNA reads TGTGCCACCAGGCCGGGACAGGGGGCCTACGAGCAGTACTTC.

The gene calls are TRBV28 and TRBJ1-1; D is ambiguous. V shed 4 bases and J shed 5 bases, with 17 bases lying between them. In germline, CDR1 is MDHEN, CDR2 SYDVKM. The CDR3 has 15 residues. The CDR3 loop reads CASSSYWTGDTEAFF. As DNA, the CDR3 is TGTGCCAGCAGTTCATATTGGACGGGAGATACTGAAGCTTTCTTT.

The rearrangement links TRBV7-2 to TRBJ2-7, with 12 bases fitting TRBD2. Looked up from germline, CDR1 is SGHTA and CDR2 is FQGNSA. With V trimmed by 1 base and J by 1 base, 2 bases remained unmatched. The CDR3 is 16 amino acids. CDR3 DNA: TGTGCCAGCAGCTTAGGAGGACTAGCGGGGTCCTACGAGCAGTACTTC. Translation: CASSLGGLAGSYEQYF.

In this sample, this clone turned up a few times. The chain joins TRBV5-1 to TRBJ2-5; a possible D gene is TRBD1 (6 bases). CDR3 length: 17 residues. The germline gives CDR1 SGHRS, CDR2 YFSETQ. The ends were cut back, 5 bases at V and 5 bases at J, with 25 bases in the middle. For the CDR3, the DNA is TGCGCCAGCAGTCCTTCCGGGTGGGACACCCTCGGGGAGACCCAGTACTTC. Amino acids: CASSPSGWDTLGETQYF.

This clone was observed a few times. V usage is TRBV28 and J usage is TRBJ2-7, with D unresolved. Trimming removed 8 bases at V and 2 bases at J, with 13 bases between. CDR1 MDHEN and CDR2 SYDVKM come from the germline V gene. This CDR3 has 13 residues. Here the CDR3 DNA reads TGTGCCAGCCGGAGTTCACCGGCCTACGAGCAGTACTTC. Protein sequence: CASRSSPAYEQYF.

In its sample, this clone was seen a few times. The chain is built from TRBV28 and TRBJ1-2; TRBD1 is a possible D gene (6 bases). The CDR3 spans 13 residues. With 7 bases removed from V and 5 bases from J, the gap between germline ends came to 14 bases. Germline V gene data show CDR1 as MDHEN and CDR2 as SYDVKM. CDR3 sequence (DNA): TGTGCCAGCACCCAGGGGACGGTGTATGGCTACACCTTC. Translation gives CASTQGTVYGYTF.

At least ten counts were recorded for this clone. The genes are TRBV7-9 and TRBJ2-1, with D possibly matching TRBD2 (6 bases). The CDR3 consists of 12 residues. Germline V lookup: CDR1 SEHNR, CDR2 FQNEAQ (reference sequence). With 1 base removed from V and 9 bases from J, the gap between germline ends came to 7 bases. The CDR3 DNA reads as TGTGCCAGCAGCTTAGTGGGGGGTGAGCAGTTCTTC. Translating gives CASSLVGGEQFF.